A selection of T cell receptor beta chains follows, all from one sample in a study of CD8 T cells in ankylosing spondylitis. Each CDR3 protein is one row after TCRdb ran MiXCR on the 5' RACE reads. The top ten hold around 7% of the sample, which has about 240,000 distinct CDR3 sequences, around a tenth seen once. Sequenced: blood, either unsorted or a sorted T cell fraction (not recorded which). These receptors were taken from a male donor with ankylosing spondylitis or in good health (not recorded which). Each CDR3 is given with its conserved first and last residue. Each record gives: clone size, D gene, J gene, V gene, CDR3 protein, CDR3 DNA. The D gene is left open where the match is weak. Size values are once, few and many counts, or a class for expanded clones, and some rows have none.

clone_size: medium-sized; d_call: -; j_call: TRBJ1-2; v_call: TRBV9; cdr3_aa: CASSVVGTYRYTF; cdr3_nt: TGTGCCAGCAGCGTAGTAGGGACTTATCGCTACACCTTC
clone_size: few; d_call: TRBD2; j_call: TRBJ2-5; v_call: TRBV3-1; cdr3_aa: CASSHESSGQETQYF; cdr3_nt: TGTGCCAGCAGCCACGAATCTAGCGGACAAGAGACCCAGTACTTC
clone_size: many; d_call: -; j_call: TRBJ2-7; v_call: TRBV3-1; cdr3_aa: CASSQGTSYEQYF; cdr3_nt: TGCGCCAGCAGCCAAGGGACCTCGTACGAGCAGTACTTC
clone_size: many; d_call: -; j_call: TRBJ1-4; v_call: TRBV12-3/TRBV12-4; cdr3_aa: CASSFATETNEKLFF; cdr3_nt: TGTGCCAGCAGTTTTGCAACAGAGACTAATGAAAAACTGTTTTTT
clone_size: many; d_call: -; j_call: TRBJ2-3; v_call: TRBV5-1; cdr3_aa: CASSLEQPSTDTQYF; cdr3_nt: TGCGCCAGCAGCTTGGAACAGCCAAGCACAGATACGCAGTATTTT
clone_size: -; d_call: -; j_call: TRBJ1-1; v_call: TRBV6-1; cdr3_aa: CASSENPDYTEAFF; cdr3_nt: TGTGCCAGCAGTGAGAATCCAGATTACACTGAAGCTTTCTTT
clone_size: -; d_call: -; j_call: TRBJ1-1; v_call: TRBV15; cdr3_aa: CATSLGPRETNTEAFF; cdr3_nt: TGTGCCACCAGCCTAGGCCCAAGGGAAACGAACACTGAAGCTTTCTTT
clone_size: many; d_call: -; j_call: TRBJ2-7; v_call: TRBV20-1; cdr3_aa: CSARDQTYEQYF; cdr3_nt: TGCAGTGCTAGAGACCAGACCTACGAGCAGTACTTC
clone_size: many; d_call: -; j_call: TRBJ2-7; v_call: TRBV6-5; cdr3_aa: CASSYSRDRSYEQYF; cdr3_nt: TGTGCCAGCAGTTACAGCAGGGACCGCTCCTACGAGCAGTACTTC
clone_size: many; d_call: TRBD2; j_call: TRBJ2-7; v_call: TRBV29-1; cdr3_aa: CSVASGGEQYF; cdr3_nt: TGCAGCGTTGCTTCGGGGGGTGAGCAGTACTTC
clone_size: many; d_call: -; j_call: TRBJ2-3; v_call: TRBV24-1; cdr3_aa: CATSDSLGSRGHTDTQYF; cdr3_nt: TGTGCCACCAGTGATTCGCTGGGTTCCCGGGGGCATACAGATACGCAGTATTTT
clone_size: many; d_call: -; j_call: TRBJ1-2; v_call: TRBV12-3/TRBV12-4; cdr3_aa: CASSAGTGKVDGYTF; cdr3_nt: TGTGCCAGCAGTGCTGGAACAGGGAAAGTTGACGGCTACACCTTC
clone_size: few; d_call: TRBD1; j_call: TRBJ2-7; v_call: TRBV10-3; cdr3_aa: CAISDPGQGSYEQYF; cdr3_nt: TGTGCCATCAGTGACCCGGGACAGGGTAGCTACGAGCAGTACTTC
clone_size: -; d_call: -; j_call: TRBJ1-5; v_call: TRBV15; cdr3_aa: CATSRDKGSGQPQHF; cdr3_nt: TGTGCCACCAGCAGAGATAAGGGATCGGGTCAGCCCCAGCATTTT
clone_size: many; d_call: -; j_call: TRBJ2-2; v_call: TRBV9; cdr3_aa: CASSVDAVSTGELFF; cdr3_nt: TGTGCCAGCAGCGTAGATGCAGTATCCACCGGGGAGCTGTTTTTT
clone_size: once; d_call: -; j_call: TRBJ1-5; v_call: TRBV12-3/TRBV12-4; cdr3_aa: CASSPGHSSNQSQHF; cdr3_nt: TGTGCCAGCAGTCCCGGACACTCTAGCAATCAGTCCCAGCATTTT
clone_size: many; d_call: TRBD1; j_call: TRBJ2-1; v_call: TRBV5-1; cdr3_aa: CASSFGQGNNEQFF; cdr3_nt: TGCGCCAGCAGCTTTGGACAGGGGAACAATGAGCAGTTCTTC
clone_size: few; d_call: TRBD1; j_call: TRBJ1-1; v_call: TRBV29-1; cdr3_aa: CSVEGGQGGDEAFF; cdr3_nt: TGCAGCGTTGAAGGGGGACAGGGCGGTGATGAAGCTTTCTTT
clone_size: many; d_call: TRBD2; j_call: TRBJ2-1; v_call: TRBV5-6; cdr3_aa: CASSSPTSGLNEQFF; cdr3_nt: TGTGCCAGCAGCTCACCGACTAGCGGGCTGAATGAGCAGTTCTTC
clone_size: many; d_call: -; j_call: TRBJ2-2; v_call: TRBV7-6; cdr3_aa: CASSLRGGITGELFF; cdr3_nt: TGTGCCAGCAGCTTAAGAGGGGGAATCACCGGGGAGCTGTTTTTT
clone_size: many; d_call: TRBD2; j_call: TRBJ2-5; v_call: TRBV5-1; cdr3_aa: CASSARTSGQETQYF; cdr3_nt: TGCGCCAGCAGCGCCCGGACTAGCGGCCAAGAGACCCAGTACTTC
clone_size: few; d_call: TRBD1; j_call: TRBJ1-4; v_call: TRBV7-2; cdr3_aa: CASRFGQGMYEKLFF; cdr3_nt: TGTGCCAGCAGATTCGGACAGGGGATGTACGAAAAACTGTTTTTT
clone_size: many; d_call: TRBD2; j_call: TRBJ2-1; v_call: TRBV5-1; cdr3_aa: CASSPSGTIFEQFF; cdr3_nt: TGCGCCAGCAGCCCTTCTGGGACTATTTTTGAGCAGTTCTTC
clone_size: few; d_call: -; j_call: TRBJ2-7; v_call: TRBV7-9; cdr3_aa: CASSPRETYEQYF; cdr3_nt: TGTGCCAGCAGTCCACGGGAAACCTACGAGCAGTACTTC
clone_size: many; d_call: -; j_call: TRBJ2-1; v_call: TRBV12-3/TRBV12-4; cdr3_aa: CASSRTGPQFF; cdr3_nt: TGTGCCAGCAGCAGGACGGGTCCTCAGTTCTTC
clone_size: few; d_call: -; j_call: TRBJ2-1; v_call: TRBV20-1; cdr3_aa: CSAGGLSPAYNEQFF; cdr3_nt: TGCAGTGCTGGGGGCCTATCCCCTGCCTACAATGAGCAGTTCTTC
clone_size: -; d_call: TRBD2; j_call: TRBJ2-1; v_call: TRBV3-1; cdr3_aa: CASSLGTSGWNEQFF; cdr3_nt: TGTGCCAGCAGCCTCGGGACTAGCGGATGGAATGAGCAGTTCTTC
clone_size: few; d_call: TRBD1; j_call: TRBJ2-3; v_call: TRBV20-1; cdr3_aa: CSAFPPGGAGTDTQYF; cdr3_nt: TGCAGTGCCTTCCCGCCAGGGGGCGCCGGCACAGATACGCAGTATTTT
clone_size: many; d_call: -; j_call: TRBJ2-3; v_call: TRBV15; cdr3_aa: CATSRDGGSTDTQYF; cdr3_nt: TGTGCCACCAGCAGAGATGGGGGAAGCACAGATACGCAGTATTTT
clone_size: many; d_call: -; j_call: TRBJ1-1; v_call: TRBV29-1; cdr3_aa: CSVENQGRDTEAFF; cdr3_nt: TGCAGCGTTGAGAACCAGGGAAGGGACACTGAAGCTTTCTTT
clone_size: many; d_call: -; j_call: TRBJ2-6; v_call: TRBV29-1; cdr3_aa: CSVDGGAGANVLTF; cdr3_nt: TGCAGCGTTGATGGGGGAGCGGGGGCCAACGTCCTGACTTTC
clone_size: many; d_call: TRBD2; j_call: TRBJ2-3; v_call: TRBV5-1; cdr3_aa: CASRPPGGVAGTDTQYF; cdr3_nt: TGCGCCAGCAGACCACCGGGGGGAGTAGCGGGCACAGATACGCAGTATTTT
clone_size: -; d_call: -; j_call: TRBJ1-5; v_call: TRBV29-1; cdr3_aa: CSVGWQGGNQPQHF; cdr3_nt: TGCAGCGTTGGATGGCAGGGAGGCAATCAGCCCCAGCATTTT
clone_size: -; d_call: TRBD1; j_call: TRBJ1-1; v_call: TRBV5-1; cdr3_aa: CASSSLGTVEAFF; cdr3_nt: TGCGCCAGCAGCTCGCTAGGGACAGTTGAAGCTTTCTTT
clone_size: -; d_call: -; j_call: TRBJ2-2; v_call: TRBV5-1; cdr3_aa: CASSLGGGPTGELFF; cdr3_nt: TGCGCCAGCAGCTTGGGAGGGGGACCCACCGGGGAGCTGTTTTTT
clone_size: many; d_call: -; j_call: TRBJ1-1; v_call: TRBV29-1; cdr3_aa: CSALGGSATEAFF; cdr3_nt: TGCAGCGCACTCGGGGGAAGTGCCACTGAAGCTTTCTTT
clone_size: many; d_call: -; j_call: TRBJ2-3; v_call: TRBV20-1; cdr3_aa: CSALRLIGGYTDTQYF; cdr3_nt: TGCAGTGCCCTACGTTTAATCGGGGGATACACAGATACGCAGTATTTT
clone_size: few; d_call: TRBD1; j_call: TRBJ2-1; v_call: TRBV5-1; cdr3_aa: CASSLAGTGDDNEQFF; cdr3_nt: TGCGCCAGCAGCTTGGCCGGGACAGGGGACGACAATGAGCAGTTCTTC
clone_size: -; d_call: TRBD1; j_call: TRBJ1-2; v_call: TRBV9; cdr3_aa: CASSPRDSYGYTF; cdr3_nt: TGTGCCAGCAGCCCGCGGGACAGCTATGGCTACACCTTC
clone_size: -; d_call: -; j_call: TRBJ2-7; v_call: TRBV2; cdr3_aa: CASSEAGRGYEQYF; cdr3_nt: TGTGCCAGCAGTGAAGCAGGCAGAGGCTACGAGCAGTACTTC
clone_size: -; d_call: TRBD2; j_call: TRBJ2-3; v_call: TRBV7-9; cdr3_aa: CASSLLAGGPSDTQYF; cdr3_nt: TGTGCCAGCAGCTTATTAGCGGGAGGGCCATCAGATACGCAGTATTTT
clone_size: many; d_call: -; j_call: TRBJ2-4; v_call: TRBV28; cdr3_aa: CASSFAQNIQYF; cdr3_nt: TGTGCCAGCAGTTTTGCACAAAACATTCAGTACTTC
clone_size: many; d_call: TRBD2; j_call: TRBJ2-7; v_call: TRBV20-1; cdr3_aa: CSAAQNNRVAGAYEQYF; cdr3_nt: TGCAGTGCCGCCCAGAATAACCGGGTAGCGGGAGCCTACGAGCAGTACTTC
clone_size: many; d_call: -; j_call: TRBJ1-5; v_call: TRBV18; cdr3_aa: CASSHRISGNQPQHF; cdr3_nt: TGTGCCAGCTCACATCGCATATCCGGCAATCAGCCCCAGCATTTT
clone_size: -; d_call: TRBD2; j_call: TRBJ2-5; v_call: TRBV28; cdr3_aa: CASRRTSGMHKETQYF; cdr3_nt: TGTGCCAGCCGCCGAACTAGCGGGATGCATAAAGAGACCCAGTACTTC
clone_size: many; d_call: -; j_call: TRBJ1-1; v_call: TRBV29-1; cdr3_aa: CSVAGYAHTEAFF; cdr3_nt: TGCAGCGTTGCGGGGTACGCTCACACTGAAGCTTTCTTT
clone_size: many; d_call: -; j_call: TRBJ2-1; v_call: TRBV6-1; cdr3_aa: CATSINEQFF; cdr3_nt: TGTGCCACCTCCATCAATGAGCAGTTCTTC
clone_size: few; d_call: -; j_call: TRBJ1-1; v_call: TRBV7-9; cdr3_aa: CASSLGGAGSTEAFF; cdr3_nt: TGTGCCAGCAGCTTAGGGGGTGCGGGGAGCACTGAAGCTTTCTTT
clone_size: -; d_call: -; j_call: TRBJ1-1; v_call: TRBV6-1; cdr3_aa: CASSRSGEPEAFF; cdr3_nt: TGTGCCAGCAGCAGGTCGGGGGAGCCCGAAGCTTTCTTT
clone_size: many; d_call: -; j_call: TRBJ1-5; v_call: TRBV27; cdr3_aa: CASSLGGVAPRQPQHF; cdr3_nt: TGTGCCAGCAGCTTAGGTGGCGTTGCCCCTCGGCAGCCCCAGCATTTT
clone_size: many; d_call: -; j_call: TRBJ2-2; v_call: TRBV10-3; cdr3_aa: CAISAANTGELFF; cdr3_nt: TGTGCCATCAGTGCAGCGAACACCGGGGAGCTGTTTTTT
clone_size: many; d_call: -; j_call: TRBJ1-1; v_call: TRBV4-1; cdr3_aa: CASSQDLGKGTEAFF; cdr3_nt: TGCGCCAGCAGCCAAGATCTCGGTAAGGGGACTGAAGCTTTCTTT
clone_size: -; d_call: -; j_call: TRBJ2-1; v_call: TRBV6-1; cdr3_aa: CATEESAGTNNEQFF; cdr3_nt: TGTGCCACCGAGGAGTCAGCGGGTACTAACAATGAGCAGTTCTTC
clone_size: many; d_call: TRBD1; j_call: TRBJ1-4; v_call: TRBV5-1; cdr3_aa: CASSPGQGREKLFF; cdr3_nt: TGCGCCAGCAGCCCGGGACAGGGCCGAGAAAAACTGTTTTTT